The TCR beta chain under discussion was sequenced for a study of blood T cell repertoires in COVID-19. Whole-study context: Both acute and convalescent COVID-19 samples were obtained from the United States, Italy and Spain. Sample material is recorded as cDNA or gDNA derived from T cells, B-cell-depleted T cells, or PBMCs.

Patients at the Seattle site were enrolled during active infection and followed longitudinally. Source study methods: Scientists estimated how many nucleated cells there were by amplifying reference gene primers. Clones were read by immunoSEQ multiplex PCR, and TCRdb kept only the in-frame ones, dropping some. V and J calls plus clone size are reproduced from that table; the DNA served to infer D and trimming. The repertoire holds 87,000 or so clones, with roughly 88% as singletons. Germline lookup yields CDR1 KGHSH and CDR2 LQKENI. This CDR3 spans 13 amino acids. The ends were cut back, 3 bases at V and 0 bases at J, with 5 bases in the middle. This clone was seen just once.

Sequenced: peripheral blood. This TCR was sampled from a woman at least 80 years old with COVID-19, enrolled during active disease. The chain has TRBV18 and TRBJ1-2; D gene uncertain. CDR3 in DNA: TGTGCCAGCTCACCCGGGGCTAACTATGGCTACACCTTC. Protein sequence: CASSPGANYGYTF.